The rows below give T cell receptor beta chains drawn from one sample of a study of T cells in Graves' hyperthyroidism and ophthalmopathy. TCRdb re-called the multiplex PCR reads with MiXCR, one entry per CDR3 protein. The sample shows nearly 600,000 distinct CDR3 sequences, 11% to 15% of them seen only once. Sequenced material: blood. All receptors derive from a woman aged 18-29 years with Graves' ophthalmopathy. The CDR3 runs from the conserved cysteine through the conserved F or W. D genes are given only for firm matches. A clone size is listed for some rows: how often the clone was seen (once, few, many), or a class if it is expanded.

CASSSITSGRTDTQYF | TGTGCCAGCAGCTCCATCACTAGCGGGAGGACAGATACGCAGTATTTT | TRBJ2-3 | many | TRBV7-8 | TRBD2
CASRPGLAGGDNEQFF | TGTGCCAGCAGACCGGGACTAGCGGGAGGGGACAATGAGCAGTTCTTC | TRBJ2-1 | few | TRBV6-2/TRBV6-3 | TRBD2
CASGLGQGNSNQPQHF | TGTGCTAGTGGTCTGGGACAGGGAAATAGCAATCAGCCCCAGCATTTT | TRBJ1-5 | many | TRBV12-5 | TRBD1
CASSTTGFGETQYF | TGTGCCAGCAGCACGACAGGGTTTGGGGAGACCCAGTACTTC | TRBJ2-5 | . | TRBV7-3 | TRBD1
CASSGRTGSGAGELFF | TGTGCCAGCAGCGGCCGGACAGGGAGTGGCGCCGGGGAGCTGTTTTTT | TRBJ2-2 | few | TRBV7-9 | TRBD1
CASEGRNTGELFF | TGTGCCAGCGAGGGCAGGAACACCGGGGAGCTGTTTTTT | TRBJ2-2 | many | TRBV9 | .
CASSLAFPSGISYEQYF | TGTGCCAGCAGCTTAGCCTTTCCTAGCGGGATATCCTACGAGCAGTACTTC | TRBJ2-7 | few | TRBV7-6 | TRBD2
CASSYSYSGNYGYTF | TGTGCCAGCAGTTACTCCTATTCGGGAAACTATGGCTACACCTTC | TRBJ1-2 | many | TRBV6-2/TRBV6-3 | .
CNARTSSGAYNEQFF | TGCAATGCTAGAACCTCTAGCGGGGCCTACAATGAGCAGTTCTTC | TRBJ2-1 | many | TRBV20-1 | TRBD2
CASSSTGSFGNTIYF | TGTGCCAGCAGTTCAACAGGATCCTTCGGAAACACCATATATTTT | TRBJ1-3 | many | TRBV28 | .
CSVAAENTDTQYF | TGCAGCGTTGCTGCGGAAAACACAGATACGCAGTATTTT | TRBJ2-3 | few | TRBV29-1 | .
CASSEDRVAQPQHF | TGTGCCAGCAGTGAAGACAGGGTCGCTCAGCCCCAGCATTTT | TRBJ1-5 | many | TRBV2 | .
CASSLRPGRMADTQYF | TGTGCCAGCAGCCTCCGACCGGGGCGCATGGCGGATACGCAGTATTTT | TRBJ2-3 | many | TRBV7-8 | .
CASSQDTVWPSNEQFF | TGCGCCAGCAGCCAAGATACAGTCTGGCCTAGCAATGAGCAGTTCTTC | TRBJ2-1 | . | TRBV4-3 | .
CAIRDPGEADTQYF | TGTGCCATCCGGGACCCCGGCGAGGCAGATACGCAGTATTTT | TRBJ2-3 | few | TRBV10-3 | .
CATSDLGGQNTGELFF | TGTGCCACCAGTGATTTGGGGGGACAGAACACCGGGGAGCTGTTTTTT | TRBJ2-2 | . | TRBV24-1 | .
CASSDLRVSRGTDTQYF | TGTGCCAGCAGTGATTTACGGGTTTCCCGAGGTACAGATACGCAGTATTTT | TRBJ2-3 | many | TRBV2 | .
CASSPTTSIGGYEQYF | TGTGCCAGCTCACCGACGACTAGCATAGGCGGCTACGAGCAGTACTTC | TRBJ2-7 | many | TRBV18 | TRBD2
CSVVAGGSSYNEQFF | TGCAGCGTAGTAGCAGGGGGAAGCTCCTACAATGAGCAGTTCTTC | TRBJ2-1 | . | TRBV29-1 | TRBD1
CASSSLRGDEQYF | TGTGCCAGCAGTTCCCTCAGGGGCGACGAGCAGTACTTC | TRBJ2-7 | many | TRBV12-3/TRBV12-4 | .
CASSGGRGTNYNEQFF | TGTGCCAGCAGTGGGGGCCGGGGGACGAACTACAATGAGCAGTTCTTC | TRBJ2-1 | many | TRBV2 | .
CASSQSGPSTGELFF | TGTGCCAGCAGCCAGTCAGGGCCTTCAACCGGGGAGCTGTTTTTT | TRBJ2-2 | many | TRBV3-1 | .
CSARLLAGDETQYF | TGCAGTGCTAGGTTACTAGCGGGAGACGAGACCCAGTACTTC | TRBJ2-5 | . | TRBV20-1 | TRBD2
CASSLPGGVNEKLFF | TGCGCCAGCAGCTTACCAGGGGGCGTTAATGAAAAACTGTTTTTT | TRBJ1-4 | few | TRBV4-1 | TRBD1
CASTPILADEQFF | TGTGCCAGCACCCCTATTCTAGCGGATGAGCAGTTCTTC | TRBJ2-1 | many | TRBV27 | TRBD2
CASSPGPGTGVYYEQYF | TGTGCCAGCAGTCCCGGCCCAGGGACAGGGGTCTACTACGAGCAGTACTTC | TRBJ2-7 | many | TRBV6-1 | TRBD1
CASPRWQGASGANVLTF | TGTGCCAGCCCTAGGTGGCAGGGGGCTTCTGGGGCCAACGTCCTGACTTTC | TRBJ2-6 | few | TRBV6-1 | TRBD1
CASKKRGDSYNEQFF | TGTGCCAGCAAGAAGCGGGGAGACTCCTACAATGAGCAGTTCTTC | TRBJ2-1 | . | TRBV2 | TRBD2
CASSWDRLLSYNEQFF | TGTGCCAGCAGTTGGGACCGCCTTTTGTCCTACAATGAGCAGTTCTTC | TRBJ2-1 | many | TRBV6-2/TRBV6-3 | .
CASSERDSNGRGYGYTF | TGTGCCAGCAGCGAGAGGGACTCTAACGGTCGAGGCTATGGCTACACCTTC | TRBJ1-2 | many | TRBV7-9 | .
CATSGSQGETDTQYF | TGTGCCACCAGTGGGTCGCAGGGCGAGACAGATACGCAGTATTTT | TRBJ2-3 | many | TRBV24-1 | .
CASRGDSSGNTIYF | TGTGCCAGCAGAGGGGACAGCTCTGGAAACACCATATATTTT | TRBJ1-3 | few | TRBV12-3/TRBV12-4 | TRBD1
CASSSGGELNNEQFF | TGTGCCAGCAGCTCCGGCGGGGAACTCAACAATGAGCAGTTCTTC | TRBJ2-1 | many | TRBV7-9 | .
CAITAGENTEAFF | TGTGCCATCACTGCAGGGGAGAACACTGAAGCTTTCTTT | TRBJ1-1 | many | TRBV10-3 | .
CASSPADSSSYNSPLHF | TGTGCCAGCAGCCCAGCGGACAGTTCCTCCTATAATTCACCCCTCCACTTT | TRBJ1-6 | many | TRBV11-2 | .
CAGSYRAIRTGPNTGELFF | TGTGCCGGCAGTTATCGGGCAATTAGGACAGGACCTAACACCGGGGAGCTGTTTTTT | TRBJ2-2 | few | TRBV6-2/TRBV6-3 | TRBD1
CASSFSLSTDTQYF | TGTGCCAGCAGTTTCAGTCTTAGCACAGATACGCAGTATTTT | TRBJ2-3 | many | TRBV6-1 | .
CASRLRWAGNEKLFF | TGTGCCAGCAGGTTGAGGTGGGCAGGAAATGAAAAACTGTTTTTT | TRBJ1-4 | many | TRBV7-8 | .
CATSDSTGPNQPQHF | TGTGCCACCAGTGATTCGACAGGTCCCAATCAGCCCCAGCATTTT | TRBJ1-5 | many | TRBV24-1 | .
CSARTGTGGVYEQYF | TGCAGTGCTAGGACTGGGACAGGGGGCGTCTACGAGCAGTACTTC | TRBJ2-7 | few | TRBV20-1 | TRBD1
CASSRREPYNEQFF | TGTGCCAGCAGCCGTCGGGAGCCCTACAATGAGCAGTTCTTC | TRBJ2-1 | many | TRBV28 | .